The 11 T cell receptor beta chains presented below share a single source sample, sequenced in a study of cytomegalovirus exposure and HLA in healthy donors. Vbeta (60) and Jbeta (13) primers were used in the PCR. Produced via immunoSEQ multiplex PCR; TCRdb's table is partial and in-frame only. In the table there are approximately 190,000 clones, around 90% of which are singletons. The source material was PBMCs. The receptor set was obtained from a boy between 2 and 10 years old in good health and CMV-seronegative.

The CDR3 here is CASSRGGGTDTQYF. The CDR3 region has the DNA TGTGCCAGCAGTAGAGGCGGGGGCACAGATACGCAGTATTTT. The rearrangement links TRBV7-8 to TRBJ2-3, with D possibly being TRBD2 (6 bases). CDR1 and CDR2 (germline): SGHVS, FQNEAQ. Deletions cut 6 bases from V and 1 base from J, with 11 bases between. The CDR3 sequence is 14 residues long.

This sequence joins TRBV29-1 and TRBJ1-1; D is perhaps TRBD1 (5 bases). In germline, CDR1 is SQVTM, CDR2 ANQGSEA. This CDR3 contains 15 residues. The V gene lost 6 bases and the J gene lost 0 bases, with 17 bases spanning the gap. CDR3 coding DNA: TGCAGCGTCCAATTCCAGGGAAACCTGAACACTGAAGCTTTCTTT. It is translated as CSVQFQGNLNTEAFF.

The rearrangement joins TRBV5-1 to TRBJ1-6; 7 bases fit TRBD1. The CDR3 loop spans 16 amino acids. CDR1 and CDR2 from the germline V gene are SGHRS and YFSETQ. Trimming at V came to 0 bases and at J to 6 bases, leaving 6 bases not matched to a gene. In nucleotides, the CDR3 is TGCGCCAGCAGCTTGGACCGTCGACAGGGTAATTCACCCCTCCACTTT. Its translation is CASSLDRRQGNSPLHF.

This clone appeared a few times. V gene TRBV25-1 combines with J gene TRBJ1-6, with D tentatively TRBD1 (5 bases). CDR3 length: 14 amino acids. The germline gives CDR1 MGHDK, CDR2 SYGVNS. Trimming cost V 3 bases and J 13 bases, with 16 bases left between them. The CDR3 reads CASSDREENFPLHF. CDR3 nucleotide sequence: TGTGCCAGCAGTGACAGGGAGGAGAATTTTCCCCTCCACTTT. Filled out from reference TRBV25-1 and TRBJ1-6, the complete variable domain reads EADIYQTPRYLVIGTGKKITLECSQTMGHDKMYWYQQDPGMELHLIHYSYGVNSTEKGDLSSESTVSRIRTEHFPLTLESARPSHTSQYLCASSDREENFPLHFGNGTRLTVT.

This chain joins TRBV5-4 and TRBJ1-2, with TRBD1 matching over 8 bases. The CDR3 extends over 14 amino acids. From germline, CDR1 is SGHNT and CDR2 YYREEE (reference sequence). The V and J ends lost 6 bases and 8 bases, in that order; junction bases with no gene match: 12. The chain's CDR3 is CASTPSGGVAGYTF. CDR3 nucleotides: TGTGCCAGCACCCCTTCAGGGGGCGTCGCCGGCTACACCTTC. The full variable domain, rest sourced from reference TRBV5-4 and TRBJ1-2, is ETGVTQSPTHLIKTRGQQVTLRCSSQSGHNTVSWYQQALGQGPQFIFQYYREEENGRGNFPPRFSGLQFPNYSSELNVNALELDDSALYLCASTPSGGVAGYTFGSGTRLTVV.

The chain links TRBV7-9 to TRBJ2-7; D unresolved. Germline assignment: CDR1 SEHNR and CDR2 FQNEAQ (reference sequence). The CDR3 is made up of 12 amino acids. The V and J ends lost 2 bases and 5 bases respectively, with 7 bases between them. The CDR3 DNA sequence: TGTGCCAGCAGCTTAATCTCTAACGAGCAGTACTTC. Its translation is CASSLISNEQYF.

The gene calls are TRBV28 and TRBJ1-2, with 7 bases lining up with TRBD1. The CDR3 spans 15 residues. Germline CDR1 and CDR2: MDHEN and SYDVKM. The V segment lost 4 bases and the J segment 2 bases; nucleotides outside the gene matches: 7. The chain's CDR3 is CASSSTGAANYGYTF. CDR3 sequence (DNA): TGTGCCAGCAGTTCCACAGGGGCTGCGAACTATGGCTACACCTTC.

In its sample, this clone was seen a few times. V is TRBV15 and J is TRBJ1-1; weak D call: TRBD1 (5 bases). Germline V gene data show CDR1 as LNHNV and CDR2 as YYDKDF (reference sequence). The germline V and J ends were trimmed by 1 base and 6 bases, with 24 bases remaining between them. The CDR3 sequence is 18 residues long. The CDR3 is CATSRGARGRAISSEAFF. The CDR3 region has the DNA TGTGCCACCAGCAGAGGGGCACGTGGCAGGGCGATTTCTTCTGAAGCTTTCTTT.

The genes are TRBV18 and TRBJ2-5; 8 bases agree with TRBD1. CDR1 is KGHSH, CDR2 LQKENI, per germline. The CDR3 has 14 residues. J gave up 2 bases and V 3 bases, and 2 bases lay outside the gene matches. CDR3 amino acids: CASSPRTGQETQYF. Here the CDR3 DNA reads TGTGCCAGCTCACCGCGGACAGGGCAAGAGACCCAGTACTTC.

The rearrangement joins TRBV27 to TRBJ2-1; weak D call: TRBD2 (5 bases). This CDR3 spans 13 amino acids. Germline assignment: CDR1 MNHEY and CDR2 SMNVEV (reference sequence). The ends were cut back, 6 bases at V and 4 bases at J, with 10 bases in the middle. This chain's CDR3 is CASSPTRYNEQFF. The CDR3 DNA is TGTGCCAGCAGCCCTACTAGATACAATGAGCAGTTCTTC.

The J gene is TRBJ1-6, the V gene TRBV27, with 7 positions matching TRBD1. The CDR3 sequence is 19 residues long. Germline assignment: CDR1 MNHEY and CDR2 SMNVEV (reference sequence). The V segment lost 7 bases and the J segment 0 bases; nucleotides outside the gene matches: 15. The CDR3 DNA sequence: TGTGCCAGCACCGAAACAGGGGCACCAACCATCTCCTATAATTCACCCCTCCACTTT. It yields the protein CASTETGAPTISYNSPLHF.